The rows below give T cell receptor beta chains drawn from one sample of a study of Graves' ophthalmopathy and Graves' hyperthyroidism. MiXCR, run by TCRdb on the multiplex PCR reads, gives a single entry per CDR3 protein. Among roughly 500,000 distinct CDR3 sequences listed, approximately 15% were seen once. The specimen was blood. Receptors originate from a young woman with Graves' ophthalmopathy. CDR3s include the opening cysteine and the closing phenylalanine or tryptophan. A D gene is named only where the DNA matches it firmly. Some rows mark clone size as missing; the rest say once, few, many or name a class of expanded clone.

>TRBD1|TRBJ2-5|TRBV28|-
TGTGCCAGCAGTCCGACTGGGACAGGGGCCCGGGAGACCCAGTACTTC
CASSPTGTGARETQYF
>-|TRBJ1-2|TRBV7-2|many
TGTGCCAGCAGCTTAAAGGGGTACAATGGCTACACCTTC
CASSLKGYNGYTF
>-|TRBJ1-5|TRBV30|few
TGTGCCTGGAGTGTAGCCGGAGGACAGCCCCAGCATTTT
CAWSVAGGQPQHF
>-|TRBJ2-7|TRBV6-1|many
TGTGCCAGCAGTGAAGCGATCCGACCCTACGAGCAGTACTTC
CASSEAIRPYEQYF
>-|TRBJ1-5|TRBV30|few
TGTGCCTGGAGTGTCAGGGGTGACCAGCCCCAGCATTTT
CAWSVRGDQPQHF
>-|TRBJ2-7|TRBV28|many
TGTGCCAGCAGTTCCATGGACAACTCCTACGAGCAGTACTTC
CASSSMDNSYEQYF
>TRBD2|TRBJ2-7|TRBV25-1|many
TGTGCCAGCAGTACGACTAGCGGGAATTATGAGCAGTACTTC
CASSTTSGNYEQYF
>TRBD1|TRBJ2-7|TRBV6-5|many
TGTGCCAGCAGGCGGGACAGGGGAGTTTACGAGCAGTACTTC
CASRRDRGVYEQYF
>TRBD2|TRBJ2-7|TRBV12-3/TRBV12-4|many
TGTGCCAGCAGTTTATGGGGGGGACCCTACGAGCAGTACTTC
CASSLWGGPYEQYF
>TRBD1|TRBJ1-3|TRBV11-2|few
TGTGCCAGCAGCCCGTCCACCGGGACAGGGGTGAGAAACACCATATATTTT
CASSPSTGTGVRNTIYF
>TRBD1|TRBJ2-5|TRBV3-1|few
TGTGCCAGCAGCCAAGGGGACAGGGTGAAGACCCAGTACTTC
CASSQGDRVKTQYF
>-|TRBJ2-7|TRBV11-2|many
TGTGCCAGCAGCTTAGTTGCCCACTCCTACGAGCAGTACTTC
CASSLVAHSYEQYF
>-|TRBJ2-7|TRBV6-2/TRBV6-3|few
TGTGCCAGCAGTTCTCTCGGGTTGAACACACTCTACGAGCAGTACTTC
CASSSLGLNTLYEQYF
>-|TRBJ1-1|TRBV6-1|many
TGTGCCAGCAGGTCAGGGAAGGTACGGATCACTGAAGCTTTCTTT
CASRSGKVRITEAFF
>-|TRBJ2-7|TRBV28|many
TGTGCCAGCAGTTTCGACTACGAGCAGTACTTC
CASSFDYEQYF
>-|TRBJ1-1|TRBV30|many
TGTGCCTGGTGGACGGCTATGAACACTGAAGCTTTCTTT
CAWWTAMNTEAFF
>-|TRBJ1-6|TRBV7-2|-
TGTGCCAGCAGCTTAAGGGACGCTAATTCACCCCTCCACTTT
CASSLRDANSPLHF
>TRBD1|TRBJ1-2|TRBV11-2|many
TGTGCCAGCAGCTCAAGAACAGGGGGGGGTCGGTATGGCTACACCTTC
CASSSRTGGGRYGYTF
>-|TRBJ2-7|TRBV2|many
TGTGCCAGCAGTGGGAGGGGGACACCCTTCTACGAGCAGTACTTC
CASSGRGTPFYEQYF